The rows below give T cell receptor beta chains drawn from one sample of a study of response to subunit inactivated influenza vaccine. TCRdb re-derived calls from the RT-PCR reads in MiXCR, one entry per CDR3 protein. This table holds hundreds of thousands of distinct CDR3 sequences, about 11% found once. The source material was PBMCs from blood, sampled on the day of vaccination. The receptors come from a man in his forties or fifties who received an inactivated influenza vaccine. Both conserved end residues are part of each CDR3. The order of the fields is V gene, clone size, D gene, J gene, CDR3 protein, CDR3 DNA. D genes are given only for firm matches. For some rows the clone size is stated as once, few or many, or as a class when expanded; others skip it.

v_gene: TRBV29-1
abundance: few
d_gene: TRBD2
j_gene: TRBJ2-1
CDR3aa: CSVEMYLLAGGYNEQFF
CDR3nt: TGCAGCGTTGAAATGTACCTCCTAGCGGGAGGGTATAATGAGCAGTTCTTC

v_gene: TRBV9
abundance: many
d_gene: -
j_gene: TRBJ2-3
CDR3aa: CASSVVSDTQYF
CDR3nt: TGTGCCAGCAGCGTAGTTTCAGATACGCAGTATTTT

v_gene: TRBV12-3/TRBV12-4
abundance: many
d_gene: -
j_gene: TRBJ2-7
CDR3aa: CASSFGGTTYEQYF
CDR3nt: TGTGCCAGCAGTTTCGGCGGTACCACCTACGAGCAGTACTTC

v_gene: TRBV29-1
abundance: few
d_gene: TRBD2
j_gene: TRBJ2-7
CDR3aa: CSVAGTSGRTYEQYF
CDR3nt: TGCAGCGTTGCGGGGACTAGCGGGAGGACCTACGAGCAGTACTTC

v_gene: TRBV20-1
abundance: -
d_gene: -
j_gene: TRBJ2-3
CDR3aa: CSAGGQAFLPLQYF
CDR3nt: TGCAGTGCGGGAGGACAGGCCTTCCTCCCGCTGCAGTATTTT

v_gene: TRBV7-9
abundance: few
d_gene: -
j_gene: TRBJ2-7
CDR3aa: CASSLPDIAYEQYF
CDR3nt: TGTGCCAGCAGCTTGCCTGATATTGCCTACGAGCAGTACTTC

v_gene: TRBV29-1
abundance: many
d_gene: -
j_gene: TRBJ1-2
CDR3aa: CSVDSNYGYTF
CDR3nt: TGCAGCGTTGACAGCAACTATGGCTACACCTTC

v_gene: TRBV7-6
abundance: many
d_gene: -
j_gene: TRBJ2-7
CDR3aa: CASSLTQGAAYEQYF
CDR3nt: TGTGCCAGCAGCTTGACACAGGGAGCAGCCTACGAGCAGTACTTC

v_gene: TRBV12-3/TRBV12-4
abundance: few
d_gene: -
j_gene: TRBJ1-6
CDR3aa: CASSRDYSPLHF
CDR3nt: TGTGCCAGCAGCAGGGACTATTCACCCCTCCACTTT

v_gene: TRBV10-3
abundance: few
d_gene: -
j_gene: TRBJ2-5
CDR3aa: CAKGDHGREETQYF
CDR3nt: TGTGCCAAAGGGGACCACGGACGAGAAGAGACCCAGTACTTC

v_gene: TRBV29-1
abundance: -
d_gene: -
j_gene: TRBJ1-1
CDR3aa: CSVEYSVSGAEAFF
CDR3nt: TGCAGCGTTGAATATTCGGTTTCTGGCGCTGAAGCTTTCTTT